This T cell receptor beta chain was recovered during a study of a mutant IDH1 vaccine in newly diagnosed glioma. Study-wide background: Among treated patients, around 62% were male and roughly 40% female, and mean age was approximately 40 years.

Only in-frame clones appear in the TCRdb table, and some are missing; sequencing was by immunoSEQ multiplex PCR. The sample has 13,000 or so clones; just over 75% are singletons. Specified time point: week 47, end of study. Each vaccine dose was 300 ug of mutant IDH1 20-mer peptide, with topical imiquimod. About this clone itself: Its antigen is as yet unknown.

The germline CDR1 and CDR2 sequences are SGDLS and YYNGEE. Trimming took off 3 bases at V and 0 bases at J, with 8 bases between the two ends. CDR3 length equals 14 residues. This TCR was recovered from a woman in her thirties or forties with glioma. This specimen consisted of PBMCs, obtained from a glioma patient whose treatment included an IDH1 peptide vaccine. The chain is built from TRBV9 and TRBJ2-3; D remains ambiguous. DNA of the CDR3: TGTGCCAGCAGCGCCCAAGCTAGCACAGATACGCAGTATTTT. Its translation: CASSAQASTDTQYF.